The present TCR beta chain was sequenced within a study of blood T cell repertoires in COVID-19. In the study overall: Sites across the United States, Italy and Spain contributed samples from acute and convalescent COVID-19. From T cells, B-cell-depleted T cells, or PBMCs came the material, which was cDNA or gDNA.

The CDR3 is 14 residues long. CDR1 is ENHRY, CDR2 SYGVKD, per germline. Trimming took 7 bases from V and 5 from J, leaving 12 bases between them. Per the original methods: Amplification with reference gene primers provided the estimates of nucleated cell counts. Produced via immunoSEQ multiplex PCR; TCRdb's table is partial and in-frame only. The DNA gave D and trimming, while V, J and clone size come from that table. The repertoire has 140,000 or so clones, roughly 80% of them found once; the top ten carry around 3.4%. The genes are TRBV10-3 and TRBJ1-6; unclear D gene. Sequenced material: peripheral blood. The TCR was taken from a man in his sixties or seventies who had recovered from COVID-19. In DNA, the CDR3 is TGTGCCATCACACCGGGGTACGATAATTCACCCCTCCACTTT. Encoded protein: CAITPGYDNSPLHF.